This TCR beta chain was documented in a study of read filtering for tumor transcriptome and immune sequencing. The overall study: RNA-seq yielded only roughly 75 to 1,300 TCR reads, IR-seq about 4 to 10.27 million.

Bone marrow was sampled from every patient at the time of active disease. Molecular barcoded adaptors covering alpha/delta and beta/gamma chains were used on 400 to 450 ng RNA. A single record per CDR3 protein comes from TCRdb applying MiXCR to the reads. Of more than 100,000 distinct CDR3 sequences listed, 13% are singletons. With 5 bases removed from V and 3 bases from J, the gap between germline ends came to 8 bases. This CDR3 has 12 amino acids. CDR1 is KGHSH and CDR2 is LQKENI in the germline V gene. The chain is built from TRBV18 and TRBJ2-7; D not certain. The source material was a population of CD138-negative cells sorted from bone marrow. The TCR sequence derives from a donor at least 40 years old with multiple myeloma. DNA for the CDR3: TGTGCCAGCTCAACCACCCTCTACGAGCAGTACTTC. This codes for CASSTTLYEQYF.